Reported below is one T cell receptor (beta chain). The study drew all its donors from Caucasian adults living in Nashville, Tennessee. Clones were sequenced by immunoSEQ multiplex PCR, and TCRdb holds only the in-frame ones, with some missing. The sample shows about 700,000 clones, around 72% of them seen only once. V gave up 6 bases and J gave up 7 bases, with 13 bases separating them. The CDR3 runs 13 residues. Germline CDR1 is SEHNR and CDR2 is FQNEAQ (reference sequence). The data derive from a study of shared clonotypes between healthy human individuals. The sample was memory CD4+ T cells sorted from blood. Sample subset: CD45RA-negative fraction. The V gene is TRBV7-9, the J gene TRBJ1-3, with D tentatively TRBD1 (5 bases). This receptor was identified in a woman in her 30s in good health. The CDR3 coding sequence is TGTGCCAGCAGTCCCGCGGGGGTTAACACCATATATTTT. It is translated as CASSPAGVNTIYF.